What follows is one T cell receptor beta chain and its context. In the original processing: Amplification with reference gene primers provided the estimates of nucleated cell counts. Some clones are missing from TCRdb's copy, which holds only in-frame ones; the method was immunoSEQ multiplex PCR. V, J and clone size are those of that table, while D and trimming were read from the DNA. The table records about 94,000 clones, over 65% of them present only once. This sample was taken from a study of blood T cell repertoires in COVID-19. Overall study: Both acute and convalescent COVID-19 samples were obtained from the United States, Italy and Spain. T cells, B-cell-depleted T cells, or PBMCs supplied cDNA or gDNA.

V lost 0 bases, J lost 3 bases, and 5 bases stayed unmatched. The CDR3 covers 15 residues. CDR1 and CDR2 (germline): LNHNV, YYDKDF (reference sequence). During active infection, Seattle patients enrolled and were then monitored through disease. The chain couples TRBV15 to TRBJ2-7, with 7 bases identical to TRBD1. The TCR sequence derives from a man aged 70-80 years with COVID-19, enrolled during active disease. The specimen sequenced was peripheral blood. CDR3 nucleotide sequence: TGTGCCACCAGCAGAGAACCGGGACAGAGCTACGAGCAGTACTTC. This sequence encodes CATSREPGQSYEQYF.